These 19 T cell receptor beta chains were sequenced from one sample in a study of cytomegalovirus exposure and HLA in healthy donors. Researchers ran the PCR with 60 Vbeta and 13 Jbeta primers. Sequencing used immunoSEQ multiplex PCR; TCRdb keeps in-frame clones, though not all of them. The sample lists about 130,000 clones, 70% to 85% seen once, with approximately 4.2% in the top ten. The sample consisted of PBMCs. All receptors derive from a male donor in good health and CMV-seropositive.

The chain carries TRBV10-3 and TRBJ2-4; D may be TRBD2 (6 bases). The CDR3 length is 12 residues. The germline CDR1 and CDR2 sequences are ENHRY and SYGVKD. The CDR3 protein is CASGVNLDIQYF. In nucleotides, the CDR3 is TGTGCGTCGGGGGTGAATCTGGACATTCAGTACTTC.

This chain joins TRBV2 and TRBJ1-3; D is undetermined. This CDR3 has 15 amino acids. V gave up 5 bases and J gave up 0 bases, with 11 bases separating them. Germline CDR1 SNHLY, CDR2 FYNNEI. As DNA, the CDR3 is TGTGCCAGCAGTTACACATCATTCTCTGGAAACACCATATATTTT. It specifies CASSYTSFSGNTIYF.

This chain connects TRBV9 to TRBJ2-5; perhaps TRBD1 as D (5 bases). This CDR3 has 13 residues. V was trimmed by 2 bases and J by 7 bases, leaving 12 bases between them. CDR1 SGDLS and CDR2 YYNGEE come from the germline V gene. CDR3 coding DNA: TGTGCCAGCAGCGTGACAGAACTGGCGACCCAGTACTTC. Protein: CASSVTELATQYF.

The chain has TRBV19 and TRBJ1-5, with 7 bases matching TRBD1. The trim removed 5 bases at V and 7 bases at J, leaving 5 bases unmatched. The CDR3 extends over 13 amino acids. CDR1 is LNHDA, CDR2 SQIVND, per germline (reference sequence). Here the CDR3 DNA reads TGTGCCAGTAGTCCCGACAGGGTGCAGCCCCAGCATTTT. Translation: CASSPDRVQPQHF. Based on the CDR3 plus reference TRBV19 and TRBJ1-5, the full variable domain is DGGITQSPKYLFRKEGQNVTLSCEQNLNHDAMYWYRQDPGQGLRLIYYSQIVNDFQKGDIAEGYSVSREKKESFPLTVTSAQKNPTAFYLCASSPDRVQPQHFGDGTRLSIL.

The CDR3 sequence: CASSEGNSNQPQHF. The CDR3 region has the DNA TGTGCCAGCAGTGAAGGTAATAGCAATCAGCCCCAGCATTTT. The chain uses TRBV6-1 and TRBJ1-5; no clear D. V lost 1 base and J lost 0, with 4 bases in between. The germline V gene has CDR1 MNHNS and CDR2 SASEGT. The CDR3 covers 14 residues.

This chain connects TRBV7-2 to TRBJ2-5; TRBD2 aligns across 7 bases. The trim removed 1 base at V and 5 bases at J, leaving 4 bases unmatched. CDR3 length equals 14 residues. Germline V gene sequence: CDR1 SGHTA, CDR2 FQGNSA. In DNA, the CDR3 is TGTGCCAGCAGCTTAGGGGGGGGGAGGGAGACCCAGTACTTC. This codes for CASSLGGGRETQYF.

The count of this clone is one. The chain recombines TRBV7-2 with TRBJ1-5; 8 bases match TRBD1. The junction had 3 bases not matched to a gene; V was cut back by 4 bases and J by 7 bases. CDR3 length: 13 amino acids. Germline V lookup: CDR1 SGHTA, CDR2 FQGNSA. The CDR3 nucleotides are TGTGCCAGCAGCTACAGGGGGTACCAGCCCCAGCATTTT. Residues: CASSYRGYQPQHF.

This chain connects TRBV5-6 to TRBJ1-1; 8 bases map to TRBD1. Per germline, CDR1 SGHDT and CDR2 YYEEEE. Germline trimming cut 1 base from V and 9 bases from J; bases unmatched to any gene: 11. The CDR3 totals 15 residues. The CDR3 protein is CASSLYVAAGGKAFF. The CDR3 nucleotides read TGTGCCAGCAGCTTGTATGTTGCGGCAGGGGGCAAAGCTTTCTTT.

The gene calls are TRBV19 and TRBJ1-1; 9 nucleotides align to TRBD1. CDR1 is LNHDA, CDR2 SQIVND, per germline (reference sequence). The CDR3 covers 17 residues. V was clipped by 3 bases and J by 4 bases; unmatched bases: 12. This CDR3 is CASSIRGTGYQGTEAFF. CDR3 nucleotide sequence: TGTGCCAGTAGTATTCGCGGGACAGGGTATCAGGGCACTGAAGCTTTCTTT.

The chain links TRBV28 to TRBJ2-5, with 8 nucleotides matching TRBD2. The better agreement between TRBJ2-7 and the DNA end casts doubt on the J call. The CDR3 consists of 14 residues. Germline CDR1 MDHEN, CDR2 SYDVKM. CDR3 residues: CASSLAGQHYEQYF. DNA for the CDR3: TGTGCCAGCAGCCTAGCGGGCCAGCACTACGAGCAGTACTTC.

J is TRBJ1-6 and V is TRBV11-2; 8 bases agree with TRBD1. CDR1 and CDR2 from the germline V gene are SGHAT and FQNNGV. CDR3 size: 15 residues. With V trimmed by 3 bases and J by 9 bases, 7 bases remained unmatched. CDR3 nucleotide sequence: TGTGCCAGCAGCTTGGACAGGGTCCTGGGTTCACCCCTCCACTTT. This codes for CASSLDRVLGSPLHF.

V gene TRBV5-4 combines with J gene TRBJ1-2; D unclear. This CDR3 region has 12 residues. In germline, CDR1 is SGHNT, CDR2 YYREEE (reference sequence). The V gene lost 1 base and the J gene lost 7 bases, with 8 bases spanning the gap. The CDR3 DNA reads as TGTGCCAGCAGCTTGAAGGGAGGTGGCTACACCTTC. Its translation is CASSLKGGGYTF.

The V call is TRBV4-1, the J call TRBJ2-1; D may be TRBD1 (7 bases). The germline V gene has CDR1 MGHRA and CDR2 YSYEKL. The CDR3 covers 18 residues. V was pared by 0 bases and J by 5 bases, with 20 bases between. The CDR3 bases are TGCGCCAGCAGCCAAGAAGGGGGGACAGCTTCATCAGACAATGAGCAGTTCTTC. Residues: CASSQEGGTASSDNEQFF.

The V call is TRBV27, the J call TRBJ2-5, with 7 bases aligning to TRBD2. TRBJ2-7 explains the end of the DNA better; the J call may be wrong. This CDR3 is 13 amino acids long. Germline values: CDR1 MNHEY, CDR2 SMNVEV (reference sequence). The CDR3 DNA follows: TGTGCCAGCAGTCTGGGACTATCCTACGAGCAGTACTTC. It specifies CASSLGLSYEQYF.

J is TRBJ2-2 and V is TRBV7-3; TRBD2 is a possible D gene (6 bases). Germline V gives CDR1 SGHTA, CDR2 FQGTGA. Trimming removed 7 bases at V and 6 bases at J, with 15 bases between. This CDR3 is 14 amino acids long. The CDR3 DNA is TGTGCCAGCACCGGTGTACTAGCAGCCGGGGAGCTGTTTTTT. Protein product: CASTGVLAAGELFF.

The V and J genes are TRBV19 and TRBJ2-3; 7 nucleotides match TRBD2. CDR1 is LNHDA, CDR2 SQIVND, per germline (reference sequence). With V trimmed by 1 base and J by 5 bases, 6 bases remained unmatched. This CDR3 is 15 amino acids long. The DNA for the CDR3 is TGTGCCAGTAGTATAGGTGCGGGAGTAGTAGATACGCAGTATTTT. Translating gives CASSIGAGVVDTQYF.

In this sample, this clone turned up a few times. The V call is TRBV7-9, the J call TRBJ2-7, with 9 bases that match TRBD2. Germline V lookup: CDR1 SEHNR, CDR2 FQNEAQ (reference sequence). The length of the CDR3 is 15 residues. Losses at the gene ends were 1 base for V and 6 bases for J; bases not matched to a gene: 7. The CDR3 protein is CASSLEGGGAIEQYF. In DNA, the CDR3 is TGTGCCAGCAGCTTAGAAGGCGGGGGGGCCATCGAGCAGTACTTC.

J is TRBJ2-5 and V is TRBV10-3; 7 nucleotides align to TRBD1. The germline CDR1 and CDR2 sequences are ENHRY and SYGVKD. The CDR3 is 13 residues long. The J segment lost 5 bases and the V segment lost 6 bases, leaving 6 bases of the junction unmatched. As DNA, the CDR3 is TGTGCCATCAGAGACAGGGTGGAGGAGACCCAGTACTTC. Amino acids: CAIRDRVEETQYF.

The gene calls are TRBV11-2 and TRBJ2-1; the D gene is possibly TRBD1 (5 bases). Germline V gene sequence: CDR1 SGHAT, CDR2 FQNNGV. The CDR3 spans 14 residues. The V end lost 6 bases, the J end lost 6 bases, and 15 bases lay between the germline ends. CDR3 sequence (DNA): TGTGCCAGCAGGCTCCCAGGGTATGTCAATGAGCAGTTCTTC. Translation gives CASRLPGYVNEQFF.